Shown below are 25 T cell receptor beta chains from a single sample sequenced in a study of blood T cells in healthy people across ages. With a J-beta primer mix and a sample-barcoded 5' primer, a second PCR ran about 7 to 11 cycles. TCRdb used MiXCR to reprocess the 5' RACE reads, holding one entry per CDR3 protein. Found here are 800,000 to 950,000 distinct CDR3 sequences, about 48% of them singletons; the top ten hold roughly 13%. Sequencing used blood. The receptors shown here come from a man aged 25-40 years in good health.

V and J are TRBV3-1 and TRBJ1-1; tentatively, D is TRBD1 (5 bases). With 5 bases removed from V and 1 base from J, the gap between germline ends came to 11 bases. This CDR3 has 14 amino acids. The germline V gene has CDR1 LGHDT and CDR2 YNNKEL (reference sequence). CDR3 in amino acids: CASSSAGQNTEAFF. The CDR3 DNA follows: TGTGCCAGCAGCTCGGCAGGGCAGAACACTGAAGCTTTCTTT.

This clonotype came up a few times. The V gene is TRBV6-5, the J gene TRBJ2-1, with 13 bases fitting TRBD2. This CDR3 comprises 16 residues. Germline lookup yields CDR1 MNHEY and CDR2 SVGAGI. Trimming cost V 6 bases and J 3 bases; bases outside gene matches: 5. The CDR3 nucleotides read TGTGCCAGCAGACGTACTAGCGGGGGGGTCTACAATGAGCAGTTCTTC. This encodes CASRRTSGGVYNEQFF.

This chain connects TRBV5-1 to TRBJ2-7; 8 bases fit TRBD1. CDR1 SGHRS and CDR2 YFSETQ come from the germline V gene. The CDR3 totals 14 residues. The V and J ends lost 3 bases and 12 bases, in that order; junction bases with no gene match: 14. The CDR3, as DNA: TGCGCCAGCAGCTCCGGACAGGGTTCGCGCTGGCGGTACTTC. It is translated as CASSSGQGSRWRYF.

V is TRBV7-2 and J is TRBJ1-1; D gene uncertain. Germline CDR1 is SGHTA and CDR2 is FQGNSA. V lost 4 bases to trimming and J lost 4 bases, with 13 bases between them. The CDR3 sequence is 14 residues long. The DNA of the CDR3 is TGTGCCAGCAGCTCATATGGGTTGGGCACTGAAGCTTTCTTT. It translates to CASSSYGLGTEAFF.

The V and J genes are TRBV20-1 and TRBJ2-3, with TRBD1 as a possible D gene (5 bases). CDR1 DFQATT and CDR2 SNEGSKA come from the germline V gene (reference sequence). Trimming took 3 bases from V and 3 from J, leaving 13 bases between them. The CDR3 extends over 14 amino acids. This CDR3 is CSASQGRVTDTQYF. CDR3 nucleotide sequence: TGCAGTGCTAGCCAGGGAAGAGTGACAGATACGCAGTATTTT.

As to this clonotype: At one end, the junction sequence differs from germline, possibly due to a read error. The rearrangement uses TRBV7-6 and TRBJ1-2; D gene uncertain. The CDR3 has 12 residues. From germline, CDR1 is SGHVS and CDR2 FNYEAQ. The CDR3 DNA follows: TGTGCCGGCAGCTTAGGTCAGCAGGGCTACACCTTC. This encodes CAGSLGQQGYTF. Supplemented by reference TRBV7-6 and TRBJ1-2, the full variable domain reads GAGVSQSPRYKVTKRGQDVALRCDPISGHVSLYWYRQALGQGPEFLTYFNYEAQQDKSGLPNDRFSAERPEGSISTLTIQRTEQRDSAMYRCAGSLGQQGYTFGSGTRLTVV.

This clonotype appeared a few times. CDR3 in DNA: TGCAGTGCGCGAGACCCCAATGAAAAACTGTTTTTT. Translation: CSARDPNEKLFF. The chain uses TRBV20-1 and TRBJ1-4, with D uncertain. Per germline, CDR1 DFQATT and CDR2 SNEGSKA (reference sequence). Trimming took 6 bases from V and 5 from J, leaving 10 bases between them. The CDR3 has 12 residues.

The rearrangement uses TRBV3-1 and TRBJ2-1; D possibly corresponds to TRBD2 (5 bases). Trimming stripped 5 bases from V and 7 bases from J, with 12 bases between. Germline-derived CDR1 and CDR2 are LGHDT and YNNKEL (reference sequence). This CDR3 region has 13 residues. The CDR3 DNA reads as TGTGCCAGCAGCTACCTAAGGGAGAATGAGCAGTTCTTC. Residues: CASSYLRENEQFF.

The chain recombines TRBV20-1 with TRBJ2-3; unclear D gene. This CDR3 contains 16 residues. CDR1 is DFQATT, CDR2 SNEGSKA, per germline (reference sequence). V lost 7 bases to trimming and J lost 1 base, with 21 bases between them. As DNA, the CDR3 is TGCAGTGGAGAGATAGGATCAGGAACTCGCACAGATACGCAGTATTTT. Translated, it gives CSGEIGSGTRTDTQYF.

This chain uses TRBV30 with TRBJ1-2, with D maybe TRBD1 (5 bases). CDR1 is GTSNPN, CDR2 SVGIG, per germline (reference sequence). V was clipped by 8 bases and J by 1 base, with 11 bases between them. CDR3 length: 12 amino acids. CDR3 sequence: CALQGFNYGYTF. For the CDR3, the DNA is TGTGCCCTCCAGGGTTTTAACTATGGCTACACCTTC.

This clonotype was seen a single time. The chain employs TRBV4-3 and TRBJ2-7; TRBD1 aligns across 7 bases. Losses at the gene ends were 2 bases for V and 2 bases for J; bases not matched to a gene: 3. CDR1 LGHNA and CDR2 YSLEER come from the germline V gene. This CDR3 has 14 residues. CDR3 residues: CASSQHRGPYEQYF. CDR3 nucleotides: TGCGCCAGCAGCCAACACAGGGGACCCTACGAGCAGTACTTC.

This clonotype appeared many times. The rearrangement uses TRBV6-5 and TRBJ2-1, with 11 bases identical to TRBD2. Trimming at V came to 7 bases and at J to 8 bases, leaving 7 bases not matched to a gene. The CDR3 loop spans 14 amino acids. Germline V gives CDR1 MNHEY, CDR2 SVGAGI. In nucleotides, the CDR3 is TGTGCCAGCAAAAGAGGACTAGCGGGCGATGAGCAGTTCTTC. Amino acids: CASKRGLAGDEQFF.

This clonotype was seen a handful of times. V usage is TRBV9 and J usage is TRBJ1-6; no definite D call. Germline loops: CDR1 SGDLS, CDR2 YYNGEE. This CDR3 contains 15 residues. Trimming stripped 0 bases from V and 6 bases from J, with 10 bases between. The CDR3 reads CASSVGKSINSPLHF. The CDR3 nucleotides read TGTGCCAGCAGCGTAGGAAAGAGTATTAATTCACCCCTCCACTTT. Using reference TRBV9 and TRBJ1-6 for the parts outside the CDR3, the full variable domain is DSGVTQTPKHLITATGQRVTLRCSPRSGDLSVYWYQQSLDQGLQFLIQYYNGEERAKGNILERFSAQQFPDLHSELNLSSLELGDSALYFCASSVGKSINSPLHFGNGTRLTVT.

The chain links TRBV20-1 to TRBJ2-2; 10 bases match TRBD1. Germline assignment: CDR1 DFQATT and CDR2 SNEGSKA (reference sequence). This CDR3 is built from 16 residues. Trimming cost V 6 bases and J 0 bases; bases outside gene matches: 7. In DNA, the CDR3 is TGCAGTGCGGAAGACAGGGGGCGGTCGAACACCGGGGAGCTGTTTTTT. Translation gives CSAEDRGRSNTGELFF.

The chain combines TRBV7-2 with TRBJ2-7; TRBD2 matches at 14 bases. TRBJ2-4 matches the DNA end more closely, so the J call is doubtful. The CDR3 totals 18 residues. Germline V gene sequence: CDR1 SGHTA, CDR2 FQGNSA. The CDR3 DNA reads TGTGCCAGCAGCTTACATACCGGGACTAGCGGGGGTCTAAACATTCAGTACTTC. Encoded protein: CASSLHTGTSGGLNIQYF.

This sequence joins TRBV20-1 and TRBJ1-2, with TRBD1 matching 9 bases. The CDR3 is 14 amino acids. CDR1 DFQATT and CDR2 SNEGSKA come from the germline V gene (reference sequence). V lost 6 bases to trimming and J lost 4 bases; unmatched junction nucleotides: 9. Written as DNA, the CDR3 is TGCAGTGCAAAAACAGGGGGCTGGGGCTATGGCTACACCTTC. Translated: CSAKTGGWGYGYTF.

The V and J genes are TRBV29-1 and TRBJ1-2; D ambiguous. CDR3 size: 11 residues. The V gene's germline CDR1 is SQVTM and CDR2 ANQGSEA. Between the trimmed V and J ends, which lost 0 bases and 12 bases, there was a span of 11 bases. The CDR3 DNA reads TGCAGCGTTGAAGAGACGGTGACTAACACCTTC. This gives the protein CSVEETVTNTF.

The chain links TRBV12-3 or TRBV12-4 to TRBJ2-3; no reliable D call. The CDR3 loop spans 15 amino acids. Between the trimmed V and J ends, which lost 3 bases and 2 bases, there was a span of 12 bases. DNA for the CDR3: TGTGCCAGCAGTTTTGGGGTAGCCCCCACAGATACGCAGTATTTT. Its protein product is CASSFGVAPTDTQYF.

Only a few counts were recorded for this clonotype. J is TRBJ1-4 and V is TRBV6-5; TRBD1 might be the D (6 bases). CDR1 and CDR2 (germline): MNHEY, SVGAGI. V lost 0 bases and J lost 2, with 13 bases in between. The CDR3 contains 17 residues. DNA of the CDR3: TGTGCCAGCAGTTACTCTCTAAACGGACAGACTAATGAAAAACTGTTTTTT. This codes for CASSYSLNGQTNEKLFF.

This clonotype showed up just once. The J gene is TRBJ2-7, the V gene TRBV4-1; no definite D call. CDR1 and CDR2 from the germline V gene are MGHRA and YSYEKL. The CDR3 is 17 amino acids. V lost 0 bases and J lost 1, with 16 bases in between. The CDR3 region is CASSQDRDFHYSYEQYF. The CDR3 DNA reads TGCGCCAGCAGCCAAGACAGAGACTTCCACTATTCCTACGAGCAGTACTTC.

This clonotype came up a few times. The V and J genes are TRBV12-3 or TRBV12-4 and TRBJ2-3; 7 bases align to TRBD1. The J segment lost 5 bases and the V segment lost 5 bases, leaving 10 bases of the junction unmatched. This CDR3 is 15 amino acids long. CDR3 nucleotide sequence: TGTGCCAGCAGTCGACAGGGATGGTCAGGAGATACGCAGTATTTT. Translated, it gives CASSRQGWSGDTQYF.

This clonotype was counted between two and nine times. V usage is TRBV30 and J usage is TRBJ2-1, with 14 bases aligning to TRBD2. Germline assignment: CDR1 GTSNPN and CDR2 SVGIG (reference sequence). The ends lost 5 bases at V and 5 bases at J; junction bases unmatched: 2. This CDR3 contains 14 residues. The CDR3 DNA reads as TGTGCCTGGCGACTAGCGGGGGGGCACAATGAGCAGTTCTTC. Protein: CAWRLAGGHNEQFF.

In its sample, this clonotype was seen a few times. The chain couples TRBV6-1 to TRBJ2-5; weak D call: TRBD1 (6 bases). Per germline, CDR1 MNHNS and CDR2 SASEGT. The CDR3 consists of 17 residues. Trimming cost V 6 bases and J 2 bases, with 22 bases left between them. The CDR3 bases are TGTGCCAGCAGCTGGGGGCCCAACAGAAATCGACAAGAGACCCAGTACTTC. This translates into CASSWGPNRNRQETQYF.

The CDR3 DNA sequence: TGTGCCAGCAGCGGAGCTTCCAGGGACGAGCAGTACTTC. This sequence encodes CASSGASRDEQYF. The chain couples TRBV7-9 to TRBJ2-4, with D possibly TRBD1 on 5 matching bases. The J call may not be correct, given that the DNA end is closer to TRBJ2-7. Germline assignment: CDR1 SEHNR and CDR2 FQNEAQ (reference sequence). The CDR3 extends over 13 amino acids.

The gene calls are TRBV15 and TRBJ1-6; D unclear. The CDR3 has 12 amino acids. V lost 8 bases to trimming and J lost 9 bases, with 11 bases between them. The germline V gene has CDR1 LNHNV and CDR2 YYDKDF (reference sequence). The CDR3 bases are TGTGCCACCGCCGAGCTCTCTTCACCCCTCCACTTT. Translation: CATAELSSPLHF.